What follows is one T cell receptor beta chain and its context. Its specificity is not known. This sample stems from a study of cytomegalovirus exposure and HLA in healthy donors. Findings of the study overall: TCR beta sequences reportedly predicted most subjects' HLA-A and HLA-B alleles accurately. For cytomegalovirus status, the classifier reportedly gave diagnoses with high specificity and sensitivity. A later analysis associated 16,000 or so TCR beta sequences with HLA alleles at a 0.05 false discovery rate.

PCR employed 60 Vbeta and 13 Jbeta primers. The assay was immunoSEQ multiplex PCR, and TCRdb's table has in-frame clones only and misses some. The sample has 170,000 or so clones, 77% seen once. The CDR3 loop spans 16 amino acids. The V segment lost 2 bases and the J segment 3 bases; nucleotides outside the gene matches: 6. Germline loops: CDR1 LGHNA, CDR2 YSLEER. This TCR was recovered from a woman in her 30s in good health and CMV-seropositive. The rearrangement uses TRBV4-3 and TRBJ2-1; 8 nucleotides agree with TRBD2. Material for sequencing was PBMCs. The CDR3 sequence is CASSQPGTSGYNEQFF. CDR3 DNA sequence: TGCGCCAGCAGCCAACCCGGGACTAGTGGCTACAATGAGCAGTTCTTC.